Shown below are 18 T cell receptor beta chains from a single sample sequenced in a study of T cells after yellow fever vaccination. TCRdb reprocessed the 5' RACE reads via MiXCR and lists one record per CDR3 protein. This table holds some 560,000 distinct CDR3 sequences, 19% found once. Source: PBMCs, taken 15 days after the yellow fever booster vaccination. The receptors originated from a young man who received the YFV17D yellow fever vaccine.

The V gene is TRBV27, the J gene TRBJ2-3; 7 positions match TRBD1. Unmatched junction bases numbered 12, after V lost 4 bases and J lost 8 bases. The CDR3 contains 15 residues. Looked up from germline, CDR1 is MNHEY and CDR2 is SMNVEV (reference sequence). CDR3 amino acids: CASSWGQLSSGTQYF. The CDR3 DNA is TGTGCCAGCAGTTGGGGACAGCTATCAAGTGGTACGCAGTATTTT.

This CDR3 is CASSLTGTQQYF. DNA for the CDR3: TGTGCCAGCAGCCTAACCGGGACCCAGCAGTACTTC. This chain joins TRBV7-9 and TRBJ2-7, with D possibly called TRBD1 or TRBD2 (5 bases each). The V gene lost 5 bases and the J gene lost 8 bases, with 13 bases spanning the gap. This CDR3 has 12 residues. Germline V gene sequence: CDR1 SEHNR, CDR2 FQNEAQ (reference sequence).

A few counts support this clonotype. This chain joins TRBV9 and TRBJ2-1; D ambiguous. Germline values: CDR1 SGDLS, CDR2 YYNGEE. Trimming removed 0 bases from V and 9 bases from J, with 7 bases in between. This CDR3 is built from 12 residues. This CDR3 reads CASSVEAGEQFF. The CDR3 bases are TGTGCCAGCAGCGTAGAAGCTGGTGAGCAGTTCTTC.

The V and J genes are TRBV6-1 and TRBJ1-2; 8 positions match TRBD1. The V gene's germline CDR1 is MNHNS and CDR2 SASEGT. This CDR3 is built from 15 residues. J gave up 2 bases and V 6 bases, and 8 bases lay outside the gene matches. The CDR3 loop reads CASSRTGLENYGYTF. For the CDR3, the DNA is TGTGCCAGCAGCAGGACAGGGCTGGAAAACTATGGCTACACCTTC.

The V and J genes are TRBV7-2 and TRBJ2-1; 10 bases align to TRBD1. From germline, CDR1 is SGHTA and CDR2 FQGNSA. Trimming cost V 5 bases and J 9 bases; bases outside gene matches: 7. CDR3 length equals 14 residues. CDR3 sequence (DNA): TGTGCCAGCAGCCCAAGACAGGGGGCTAGTGAGCAGTTCTTC. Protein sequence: CASSPRQGASEQFF.

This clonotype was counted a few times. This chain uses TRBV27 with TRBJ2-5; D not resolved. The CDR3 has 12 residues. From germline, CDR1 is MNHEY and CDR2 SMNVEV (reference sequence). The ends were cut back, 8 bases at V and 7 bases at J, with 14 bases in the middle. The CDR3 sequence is CASESSKRTQYF. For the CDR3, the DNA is TGTGCCAGCGAGTCATCAAAGCGGACCCAGTACTTC.

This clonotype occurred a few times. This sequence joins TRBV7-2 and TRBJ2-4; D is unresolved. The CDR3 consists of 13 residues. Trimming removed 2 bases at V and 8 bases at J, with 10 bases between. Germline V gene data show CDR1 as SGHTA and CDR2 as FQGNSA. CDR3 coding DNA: TGTGCCAGCAGCTTACAGACTCCGGACATTCAGTACTTC. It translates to CASSLQTPDIQYF.

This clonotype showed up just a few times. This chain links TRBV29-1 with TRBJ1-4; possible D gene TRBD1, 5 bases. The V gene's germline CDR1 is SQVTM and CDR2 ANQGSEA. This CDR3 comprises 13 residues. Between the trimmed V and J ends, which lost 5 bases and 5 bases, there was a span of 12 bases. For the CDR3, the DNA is TGCAGCGTTTCCGGGACTGGAAATGAAAAACTGTTTTTT. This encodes CSVSGTGNEKLFF.

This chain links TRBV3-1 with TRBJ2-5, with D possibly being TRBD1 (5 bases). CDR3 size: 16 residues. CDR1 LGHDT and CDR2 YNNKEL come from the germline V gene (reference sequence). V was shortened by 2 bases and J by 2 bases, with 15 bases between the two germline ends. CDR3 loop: CASSQRGSIEQETQYF. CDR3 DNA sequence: TGTGCCAGCAGCCAAAGGGGCAGCATAGAGCAAGAGACCCAGTACTTC.

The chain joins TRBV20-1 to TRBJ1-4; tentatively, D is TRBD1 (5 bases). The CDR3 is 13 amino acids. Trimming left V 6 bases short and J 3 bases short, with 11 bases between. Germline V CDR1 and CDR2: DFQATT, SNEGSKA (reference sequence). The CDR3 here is CSATGTANEKLFF. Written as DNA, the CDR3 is TGCAGTGCCACTGGGACGGCTAATGAAAAACTGTTTTTT.

The CDR3 spells CASSLFGTSPTGELFF. The CDR3 DNA reads as TGTGCCAGCAGTCTATTTGGGACTAGCCCCACCGGGGAGCTGTTTTTT. The V call is TRBV12-3 or TRBV12-4, the J call TRBJ2-2; 9 bases agree with TRBD2. V dropped 5 bases and J dropped 4; count of bases not matched to a gene: 8. CDR3 length: 16 residues.

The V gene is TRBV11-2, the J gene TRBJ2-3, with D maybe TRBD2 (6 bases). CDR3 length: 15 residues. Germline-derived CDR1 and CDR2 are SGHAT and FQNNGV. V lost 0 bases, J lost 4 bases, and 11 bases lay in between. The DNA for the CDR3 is TGTGCCAGCAGCTTAGATTATAGCGGTGCAGATACGCAGTATTTT. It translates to CASSLDYSGADTQYF. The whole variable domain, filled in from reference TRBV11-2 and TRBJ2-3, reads EAGVAQSPRYKIIEKRQSVAFWCNPISGHATLYWYQQILGQGPKLLIQFQNNGVVDDSQLPKDRFSAERLKGVDSTLKIQPAKLEDSAVYLCASSLDYSGADTQYFGPGTRLTVL.

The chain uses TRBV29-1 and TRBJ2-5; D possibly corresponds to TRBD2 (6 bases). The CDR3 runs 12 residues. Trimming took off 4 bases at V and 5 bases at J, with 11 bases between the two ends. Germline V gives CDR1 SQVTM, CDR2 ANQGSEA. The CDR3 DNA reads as TGCAGCGTTGTTCGGGCGGGGGAGACCCAGTACTTC. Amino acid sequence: CSVVRAGETQYF. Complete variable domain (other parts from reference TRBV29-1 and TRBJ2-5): SAVISQKPSRDICQRGTSLTIQCQVDSQVTMMFWYRQQPGQSLTLIATANQGSEATYESGFVIDKFPISRPNLTFSTLTVSNMSPEDSSIYLCSVVRAGETQYFGPGTRLLVL.

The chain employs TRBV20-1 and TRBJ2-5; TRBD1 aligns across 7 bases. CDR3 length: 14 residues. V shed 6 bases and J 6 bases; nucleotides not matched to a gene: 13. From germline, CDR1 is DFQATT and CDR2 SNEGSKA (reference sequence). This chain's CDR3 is CSAMSPTGDKTQYF. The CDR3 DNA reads TGCAGTGCCATGAGCCCCACAGGGGACAAGACCCAGTACTTC.

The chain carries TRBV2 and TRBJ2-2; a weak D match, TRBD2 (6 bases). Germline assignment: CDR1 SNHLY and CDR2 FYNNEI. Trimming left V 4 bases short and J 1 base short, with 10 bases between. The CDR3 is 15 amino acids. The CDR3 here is CASSGYGRNTGELFF. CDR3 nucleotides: TGTGCCAGCAGTGGGTACGGGAGGAACACCGGGGAGCTGTTTTTT. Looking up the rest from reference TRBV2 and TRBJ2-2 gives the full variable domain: EPEVTQTPSHQVTQMGQEVILRCVPISNHLYFYWYRQILGQKVEFLVSFYNNEISEKSEIFDDQFSVERPDGSNFTLKIRSTKLEDSAMYFCASSGYGRNTGELFFGEGSRLTVL.

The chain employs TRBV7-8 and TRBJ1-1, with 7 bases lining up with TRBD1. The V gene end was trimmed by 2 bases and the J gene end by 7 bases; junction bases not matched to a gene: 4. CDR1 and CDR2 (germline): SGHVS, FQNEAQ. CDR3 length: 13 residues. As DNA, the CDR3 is TGTGCCAGCAGCTTACCAGGGGGGGATGAAGCTTTCTTT. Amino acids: CASSLPGGDEAFF.

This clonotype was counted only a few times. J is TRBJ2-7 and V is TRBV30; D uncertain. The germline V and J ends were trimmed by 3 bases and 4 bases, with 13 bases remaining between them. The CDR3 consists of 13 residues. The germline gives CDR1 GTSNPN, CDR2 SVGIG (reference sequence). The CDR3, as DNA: TGTGCCTGGAGCTTGGGCTCTGGGTACGAGCAGTACTTC. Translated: CAWSLGSGYEQYF.

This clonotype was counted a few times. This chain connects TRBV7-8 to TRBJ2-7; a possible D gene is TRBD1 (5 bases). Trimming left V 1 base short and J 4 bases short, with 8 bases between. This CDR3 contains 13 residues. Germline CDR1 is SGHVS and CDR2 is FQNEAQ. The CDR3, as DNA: TGTGCCAGCAGCTTAGGTGCAGGGTACGAGCAGTACTTC. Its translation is CASSLGAGYEQYF.